The subject of this entry is one T cell receptor (beta chain). This record comes from a study of blood T cell repertoires in COVID-19. Study information: The study drew acute and convalescent COVID-19 samples from the United States, Italy and Spain. In each case, the material was cDNA or gDNA derived from T cells, B-cell-depleted T cells, or PBMCs.

Study processing details: Reference gene primers were amplified, and this amplification served to estimate nucleated cell counts. Libraries were prepared by immunoSEQ multiplex PCR; TCRdb keeps only in-frame clonotypes and omits some of them. Clonal size and the V and J genes are those of that table, whereas D and trimming came from the DNA. This sample has about 130,000 clones, with roughly 84% found just once. V shed 3 bases and J 8 bases; nucleotides not matched to a gene: 13. This CDR3 spans 18 amino acids. Germline assignment: CDR1 SGHTA and CDR2 FQGNSA. The genes are TRBV7-2 and TRBJ2-3; 14 bases fit TRBD2. The receptor's source is a woman older than 75 with acute or convalescent COVID-19. The specimen sequenced was peripheral blood. CDR3 region: CASSLRPRLAGGPGTQYF. The CDR3 DNA follows: TGTGCCAGCAGCTTGAGGCCCCGACTAGCGGGGGGGCCGGGTACGCAGTATTTT.